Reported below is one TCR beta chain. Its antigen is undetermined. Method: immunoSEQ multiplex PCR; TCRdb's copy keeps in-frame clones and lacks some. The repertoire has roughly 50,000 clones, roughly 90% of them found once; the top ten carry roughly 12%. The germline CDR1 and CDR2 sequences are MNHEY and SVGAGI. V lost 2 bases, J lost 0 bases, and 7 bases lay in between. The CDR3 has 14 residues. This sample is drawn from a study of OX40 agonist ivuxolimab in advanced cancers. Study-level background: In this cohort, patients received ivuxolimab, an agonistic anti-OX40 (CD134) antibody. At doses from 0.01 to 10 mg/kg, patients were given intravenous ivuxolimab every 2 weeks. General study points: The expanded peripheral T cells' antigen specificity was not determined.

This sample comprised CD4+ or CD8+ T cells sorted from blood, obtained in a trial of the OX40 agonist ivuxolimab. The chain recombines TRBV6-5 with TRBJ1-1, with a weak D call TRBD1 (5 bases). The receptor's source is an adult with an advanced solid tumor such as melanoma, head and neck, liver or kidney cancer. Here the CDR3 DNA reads TGTGCCAGCAGTTACGGCAGGGTGAACACTGAAGCTTTCTTT. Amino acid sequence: CASSYGRVNTEAFF.